Listed below are T cell receptor beta chains from one sample, sequenced in a study of T cells in localized non-small cell lung cancer. Sequencing was performed with immunoSEQ multiplex PCR; in TCRdb, only in-frame clones are kept and a portion is missing. The table has 20,000 to 25,000 clones, about 85% seen once. Specimen: PBMCs, collected before any cancer treatment. The receptors derive from a man aged 35 to 70 with stage II squamous cell lung carcinoma. Each CDR3 is given with its conserved first and last residue. Fields, in order: clone size, J gene, D gene, V gene, CDR3 DNA, CDR3 protein. The D gene is left open where the match is weak. The size entry is marked missing in some rows and otherwise reads once, few, many or a size class.

.,TRBJ1-2,TRBD1,TRBV7-2,TGTGCCAGCAGCTTTTACCGGGACAGGGGTGGGGGCTACACCTTC,CASSFYRDRGGGYTF
.,TRBJ2-7,TRBD2,TRBV28,TGTGCCAGCAGTTTAAGGGCTAGCGGGACCTACGAGCAGTACTTC,CASSLRASGTYEQYF
.,TRBJ2-3,.,TRBV2,TGTGCCAGCAGTGAGGACGGATACACAGATACGCAGTATTTT,CASSEDGYTDTQYF
.,TRBJ2-5,TRBD1,TRBV7-2,TGTGCCAGCAGCTCCCAGACAGGGCTCCAAGAGACCCAGTACTTC,CASSSQTGLQETQYF
.,TRBJ2-6,.,TRBV6-5,TGTGCCAGCAGCCCAACCACTTCTGGGGCCAACGTCCTGACTTTC,CASSPTTSGANVLTF
.,TRBJ1-1,.,TRBV7-6,TGTGCCAGCAGTCATGGGGGTGAGGCTTTCTTT,CASSHGGEAFF
.,TRBJ2-7,TRBD2,TRBV10-3,TGTGCCTCCGGGGCTAGCGGGAGGACCAACTTC,CASGASGRTNF
.,TRBJ1-5,.,TRBV7-9,TGTGCCAGCAGCGGAGATGGCAATCAGCCCCAGCATTTT,CASSGDGNQPQHF
.,TRBJ2-7,TRBD1,TRBV5-1,TGCGCCAGCAGCTTGATGGGACAGGGTTCTTACGAGCAGTACTTC,CASSLMGQGSYEQYF
.,TRBJ2-7,.,TRBV7-2,TGTGCCAGCAGCTTCGGACAGTTACCCTACGAGCAGTACTTC,CASSFGQLPYEQYF
.,TRBJ2-2,.,TRBV2,TGTGCCAGCAGTGAGGTCACCGGGGAGCTGTTTTTT,CASSEVTGELFF
.,TRBJ2-1,.,TRBV6-6,TGTGCCAGCAGCTACGACGGGAGGCAGTTCTTC,CASSYDGRQFF
.,TRBJ1-2,.,TRBV18,TGTGCCAGCTCACGGGCAGGCGGGAATGGCTACACCTTC,CASSRAGGNGYTF
once,TRBJ1-2,.,TRBV27,TGTGCCAGCACGCCCAGTTTCCCATATGGCTACACCTTC,CASTPSFPYGYTF
.,TRBJ1-2,TRBD1,TRBV7-6,TGTGCCAGCAGCACCGGGACAGGGTCAGTGATCTACACCTTC,CASSTGTGSVIYTF
.,TRBJ1-6,.,TRBV19,TGTGCCAGTAGTATACAGCTGTATAATTCACCCCTCCACTTT,CASSIQLYNSPLHF
.,TRBJ1-2,.,TRBV6-6,TGTGCCAGCAGTTACATGACAGGCGATGGCTACACCTTC,CASSYMTGDGYTF
.,TRBJ2-7,.,TRBV10-3,TGTGCCATCAGGCCGGGACTGTCCTCCTCCTACGAGCGGTACTTC,CAIRPGLSSSYERYF
.,TRBJ1-1,.,TRBV2,TGTGCCAGCAGTGTAGAGGGCGACACTGAAGCTTTCTTT,CASSVEGDTEAFF
.,TRBJ2-1,.,TRBV7-3,TGTGCCAGCAGCCGTGGGGGTGAGCAGTTCTTC,CASSRGGEQFF
once,TRBJ1-1,.,TRBV7-9,TGTGCCAGCAGCGACCCCCAGGCCAGTGAAGCTTTCTTT,CASSDPQASEAFF
.,TRBJ2-5,TRBD2,TRBV5-1,TGCGCCAGCAGCTTGGGACTAGCGGGAGTGGTTAGTGAGACCCAGTACTTC,CASSLGLAGVVSETQYF
few,TRBJ2-1,TRBD2,TRBV19,TGTGCCAGTAGTATCGGGACTAGCGGGAGTCGTGAGCAGTTCTTC,CASSIGTSGSREQFF
.,TRBJ1-1,.,TRBV6-5,TGTGCCAGCAGTTACTCTGGTAAGAACACTGAAGCTTTCTTT,CASSYSGKNTEAFF
.,TRBJ1-2,.,TRBV6-4,TGTGCCAGCAGTATGCCTTTCTATGGCTACACCTTC,CASSMPFYGYTF
.,TRBJ2-5,TRBD2,TRBV5-1,TGCGCCAGCAGCTTGGTGCGGACTAGCGTGGACCAAGAGACCCAGTACTTC,CASSLVRTSVDQETQYF
once,TRBJ2-2,TRBD2,TRBV18,TGTGCCAGCTCACCACTCGAAACTAGCGGGACGAACACCGGGGAGCTGTTTTTT,CASSPLETSGTNTGELFF
.,TRBJ2-1,TRBD1,TRBV6-5,TGTGCCAGCAGGCAGGACAGGTCCTCCTACAATGAGCAGTTCTTC,CASRQDRSSYNEQFF
.,TRBJ1-1,.,TRBV7-7,TGTGCTAGCAGCTTAGGAGGGGGAACTGAAGCTTTCTTT,CASSLGGGTEAFF
.,TRBJ1-5,.,TRBV5-6,TGTGCCAGCAGCGCAACGGGGTACAATCAGCCCCAGCATTTT,CASSATGYNQPQHF
.,TRBJ2-3,.,TRBV5-1,TGCGCCAGCAGCTTGTCGCAGAGCACAGATACGCAGTATTTT,CASSLSQSTDTQYF